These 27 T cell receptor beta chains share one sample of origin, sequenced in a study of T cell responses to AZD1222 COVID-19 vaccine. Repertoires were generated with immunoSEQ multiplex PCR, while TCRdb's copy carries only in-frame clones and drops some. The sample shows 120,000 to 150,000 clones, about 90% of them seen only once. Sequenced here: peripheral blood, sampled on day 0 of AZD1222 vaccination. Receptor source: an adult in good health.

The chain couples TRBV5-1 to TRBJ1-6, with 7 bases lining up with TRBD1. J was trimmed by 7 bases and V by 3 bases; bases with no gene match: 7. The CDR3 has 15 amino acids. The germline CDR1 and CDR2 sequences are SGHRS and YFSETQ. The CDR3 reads CASSSGTAQNSPLHF. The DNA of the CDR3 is TGCGCCAGCAGCTCCGGGACAGCTCAGAATTCACCCCTCCACTTT.

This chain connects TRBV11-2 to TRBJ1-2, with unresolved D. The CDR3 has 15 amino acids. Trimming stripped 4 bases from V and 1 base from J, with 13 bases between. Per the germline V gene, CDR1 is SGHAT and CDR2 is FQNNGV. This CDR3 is CASSWDRYLNYGYTF. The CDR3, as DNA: TGTGCCAGCAGCTGGGATAGATACCTTAACTATGGCTACACCTTC.

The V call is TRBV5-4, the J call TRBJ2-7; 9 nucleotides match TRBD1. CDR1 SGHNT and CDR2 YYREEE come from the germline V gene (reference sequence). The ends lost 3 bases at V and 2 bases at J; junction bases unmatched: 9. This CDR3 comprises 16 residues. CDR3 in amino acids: CASSSPGDRAAYEQYF. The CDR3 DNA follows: TGTGCCAGCAGCTCCCCAGGGGACAGGGCGGCCTACGAGCAGTACTTC.

CDR3 DNA: TGTGCCAGTAGTTCCCCTGGGGTGAACACTGAAGCTTTCTTT. This codes for CASSSPGVNTEAFF. The rearrangement joins TRBV19 to TRBJ1-1; no clear D gene. The V end lost 5 bases, the J end lost 0 bases, and 10 bases lay between the germline ends. The CDR3 sequence is 14 residues long. Germline V lookup: CDR1 LNHDA, CDR2 SQIVND (reference sequence). The variable domain in full, completed from reference TRBV19 and TRBJ1-1, reads DGGITQSPKYLFRKEGQNVTLSCEQNLNHDAMYWYRQDPGQGLRLIYYSQIVNDFQKGDIAEGYSVSREKKESFPLTVTSAQKNPTAFYLCASSSPGVNTEAFFGQGTRLTVV.

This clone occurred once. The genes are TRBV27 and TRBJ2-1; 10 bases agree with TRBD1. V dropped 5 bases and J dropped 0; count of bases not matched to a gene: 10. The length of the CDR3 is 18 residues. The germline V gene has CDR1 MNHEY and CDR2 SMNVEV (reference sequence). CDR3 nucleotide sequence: TGTGCCAGCAGTCGTCTGACAGGGGGCTATAGCTCCTACAATGAGCAGTTCTTC. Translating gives CASSRLTGGYSSYNEQFF.

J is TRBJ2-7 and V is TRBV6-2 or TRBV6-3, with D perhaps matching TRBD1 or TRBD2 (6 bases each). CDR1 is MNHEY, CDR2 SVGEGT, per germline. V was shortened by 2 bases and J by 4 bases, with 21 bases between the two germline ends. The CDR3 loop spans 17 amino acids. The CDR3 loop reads CASSYLARLGGIYEQYF. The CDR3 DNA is TGTGCCAGCAGTTACCTTGCCCGACTAGGGGGAATTTACGAGCAGTACTTC.

CDR3 sequence: CASSFLAETNTGELFF. The CDR3 DNA reads TGCGCCAGCAGCTTTTTAGCGGAAACGAACACCGGGGAGCTGTTTTTT. The rearrangement joins TRBV5-1 to TRBJ2-2; D perhaps matches TRBD2 (6 bases). The CDR3 extends over 16 amino acids. Trimming left V 2 bases short and J 0 bases short, with 11 bases between. Germline CDR1 SGHRS, CDR2 YFSETQ.

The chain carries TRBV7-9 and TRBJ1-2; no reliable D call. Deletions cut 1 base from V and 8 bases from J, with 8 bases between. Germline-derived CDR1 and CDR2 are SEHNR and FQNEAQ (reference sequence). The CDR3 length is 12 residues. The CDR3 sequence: CASSLVALGYTF. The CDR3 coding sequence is TGTGCCAGCAGCTTAGTTGCATTGGGCTACACCTTC.

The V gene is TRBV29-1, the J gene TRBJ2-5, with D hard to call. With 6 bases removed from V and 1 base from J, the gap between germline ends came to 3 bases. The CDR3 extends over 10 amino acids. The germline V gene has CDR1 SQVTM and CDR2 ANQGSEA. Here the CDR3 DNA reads TGCAGCGTCGTCCAAGAGACCCAGTACTTC. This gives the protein CSVVQETQYF.

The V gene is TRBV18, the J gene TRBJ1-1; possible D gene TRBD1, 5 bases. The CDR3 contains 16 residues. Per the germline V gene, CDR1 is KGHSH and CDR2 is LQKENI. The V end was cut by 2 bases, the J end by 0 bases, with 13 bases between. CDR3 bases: TGTGCCAGCTCACCAGCGTACAGGAACATGAACACTGAAGCTTTCTTT. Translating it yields CASSPAYRNMNTEAFF.

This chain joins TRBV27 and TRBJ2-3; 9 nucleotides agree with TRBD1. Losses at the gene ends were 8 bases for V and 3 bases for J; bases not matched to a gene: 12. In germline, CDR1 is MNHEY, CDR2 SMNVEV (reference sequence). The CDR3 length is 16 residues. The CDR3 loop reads CASVPAWGQGTDTQYF. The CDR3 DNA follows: TGTGCCAGCGTACCCGCGTGGGGACAGGGAACAGATACGCAGTATTTT.

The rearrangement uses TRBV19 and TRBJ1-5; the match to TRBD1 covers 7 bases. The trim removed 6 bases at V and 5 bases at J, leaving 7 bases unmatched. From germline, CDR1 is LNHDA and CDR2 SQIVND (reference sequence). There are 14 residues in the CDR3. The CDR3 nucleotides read TGTGCCAGTAGGCCCGAGGGGGCCTATCAGCCCCAGCATTTT. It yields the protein CASRPEGAYQPQHF.

The CDR3 reads CASSTLTSSPWEQFF. The CDR3, as DNA: TGTGCCAGCAGTACCCTGACTAGCTCCCCGTGGGAGCAGTTCTTC. V usage is TRBV6-2 or TRBV6-3 and J usage is TRBJ2-1; 7 positions match TRBD2. The CDR3 loop spans 15 amino acids. V gave up 5 bases and J gave up 10 bases; unmatched junction bases: 14. Germline V gene sequence: CDR1 MNHEY, CDR2 SVGEGT.

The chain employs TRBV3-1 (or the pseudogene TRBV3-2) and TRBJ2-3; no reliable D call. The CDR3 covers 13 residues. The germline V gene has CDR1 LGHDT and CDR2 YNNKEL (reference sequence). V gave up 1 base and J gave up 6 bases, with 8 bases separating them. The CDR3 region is CASSQGPQDTQYF. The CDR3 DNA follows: TGTGCCAGCAGCCAAGGCCCCCAGGATACGCAGTATTTT.

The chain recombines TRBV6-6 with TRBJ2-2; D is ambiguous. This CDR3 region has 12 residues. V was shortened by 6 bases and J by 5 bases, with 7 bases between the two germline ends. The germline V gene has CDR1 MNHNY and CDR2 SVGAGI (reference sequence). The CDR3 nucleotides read TGTGCCAGCAGCTTAAAGACCGGGGAGCTGTTTTTT. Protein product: CASSLKTGELFF.

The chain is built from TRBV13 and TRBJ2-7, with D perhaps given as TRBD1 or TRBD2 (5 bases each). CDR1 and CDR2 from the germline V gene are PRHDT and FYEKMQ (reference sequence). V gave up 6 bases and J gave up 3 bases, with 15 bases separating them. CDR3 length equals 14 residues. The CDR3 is CASSLLRGRYEQYF. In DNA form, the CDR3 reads TGTGCCAGCAGTCTGCTCCGGGGACGCTACGAGCAGTACTTC.

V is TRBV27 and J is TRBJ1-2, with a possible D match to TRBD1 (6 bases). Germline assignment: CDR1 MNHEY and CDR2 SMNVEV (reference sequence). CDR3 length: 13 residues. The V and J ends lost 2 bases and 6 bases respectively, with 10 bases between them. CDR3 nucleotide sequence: TGTGCCAGCAGTTTACCGGGGGCGGATGGCTACACCTTC. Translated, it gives CASSLPGADGYTF.

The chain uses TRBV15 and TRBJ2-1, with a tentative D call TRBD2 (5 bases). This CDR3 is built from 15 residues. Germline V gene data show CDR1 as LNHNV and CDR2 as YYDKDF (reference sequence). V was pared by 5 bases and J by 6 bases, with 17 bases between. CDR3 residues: CATSGPWGAGNEQFF. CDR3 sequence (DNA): TGTGCCACCAGCGGCCCGTGGGGAGCTGGCAATGAGCAGTTCTTC.

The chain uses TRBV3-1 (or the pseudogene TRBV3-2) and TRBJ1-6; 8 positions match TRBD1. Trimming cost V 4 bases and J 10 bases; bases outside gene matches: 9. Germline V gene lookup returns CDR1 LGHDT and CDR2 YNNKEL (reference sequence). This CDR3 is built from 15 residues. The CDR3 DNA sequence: TGTGCCAGCAGCCCATTAAGGACAGGGTCATCACCCCTCCACTTT. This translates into CASSPLRTGSSPLHF.

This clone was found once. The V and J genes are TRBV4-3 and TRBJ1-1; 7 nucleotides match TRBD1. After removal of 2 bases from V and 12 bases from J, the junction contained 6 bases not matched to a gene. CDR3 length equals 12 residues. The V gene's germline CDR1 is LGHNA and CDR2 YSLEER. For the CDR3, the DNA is TGCGCCAGCAGCCAAAACAGGGGAACCCCTTTCTTT. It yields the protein CASSQNRGTPFF.

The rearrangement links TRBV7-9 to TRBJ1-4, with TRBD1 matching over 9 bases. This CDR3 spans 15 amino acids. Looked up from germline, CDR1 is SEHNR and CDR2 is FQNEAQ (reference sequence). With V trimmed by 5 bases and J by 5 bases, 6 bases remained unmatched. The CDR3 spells CASSLTGTGNEKLFF. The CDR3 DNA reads TGTGCCAGCAGCCTTACCGGGACAGGGAATGAAAAACTGTTTTTT.

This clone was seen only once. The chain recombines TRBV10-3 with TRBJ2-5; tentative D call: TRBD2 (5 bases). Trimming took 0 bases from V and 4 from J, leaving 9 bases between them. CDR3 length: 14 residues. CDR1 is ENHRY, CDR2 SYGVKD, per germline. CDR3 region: CAISESASRETQYF. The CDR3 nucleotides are TGTGCCATCAGTGAGTCGGCTAGCCGAGAGACCCAGTACTTC.

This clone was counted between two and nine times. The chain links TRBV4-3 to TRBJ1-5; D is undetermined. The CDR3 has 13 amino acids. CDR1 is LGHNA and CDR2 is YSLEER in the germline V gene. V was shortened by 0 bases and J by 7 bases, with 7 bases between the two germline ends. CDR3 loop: CASSQEIGQPQHF. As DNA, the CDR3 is TGCGCCAGCAGCCAAGAAATTGGACAGCCCCAGCATTTT.

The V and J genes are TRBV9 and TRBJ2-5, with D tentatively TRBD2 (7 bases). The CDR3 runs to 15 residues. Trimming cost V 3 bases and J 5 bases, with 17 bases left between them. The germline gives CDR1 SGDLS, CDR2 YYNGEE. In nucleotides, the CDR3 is TGTGCCAGCAGCGCCAACGGGGGGCGGGTTGAGACCCAGTACTTC. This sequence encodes CASSANGGRVETQYF.

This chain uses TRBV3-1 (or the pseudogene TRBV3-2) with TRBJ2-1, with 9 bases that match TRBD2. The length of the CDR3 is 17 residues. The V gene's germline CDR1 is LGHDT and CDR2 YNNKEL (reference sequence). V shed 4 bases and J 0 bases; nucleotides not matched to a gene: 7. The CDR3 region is CASSRGAGGISYNEQFF. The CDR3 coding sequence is TGTGCCAGCAGCCGAGGGGCGGGGGGGATCTCCTACAATGAGCAGTTCTTC.

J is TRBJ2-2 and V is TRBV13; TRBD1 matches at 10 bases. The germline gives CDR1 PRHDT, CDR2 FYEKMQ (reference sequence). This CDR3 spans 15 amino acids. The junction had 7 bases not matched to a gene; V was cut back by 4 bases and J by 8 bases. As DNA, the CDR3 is TGTGCCAGCAGCTCCGGGACAGGGGAAGCTGGGGAGCTGTTTTTT. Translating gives CASSSGTGEAGELFF.

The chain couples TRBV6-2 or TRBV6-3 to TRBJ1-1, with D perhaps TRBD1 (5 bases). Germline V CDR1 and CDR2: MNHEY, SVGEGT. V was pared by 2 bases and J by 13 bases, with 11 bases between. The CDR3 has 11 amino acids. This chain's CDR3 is CASSYAGGGFF. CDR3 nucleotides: TGTGCCAGCAGTTACGCGGGGGGAGGTTTCTTT.